The present T cell receptor (beta chain) was sequenced within a study of T cell responses to AZD1222 COVID-19 vaccine. Study-wide points: Only 5 or 6 AZD1222 recipients tested seropositive at baseline. Among vaccine-associated CD4 TCRs, coverage spanned spike, with dominance at 160-218 and 743-854. Once two AZD1222 doses were given, Spike-specific TCR breadth and depth went up. Clonal diversity was possibly underestimated, and the donors were mostly white British, with more females.

The table came from immunoSEQ multiplex PCR; TCRdb's copy has only in-frame clones and leaves some out. The sample holds 240,000 or so clones; about 92% are singletons and the top ten take around 0.57%. This CDR3 has 15 residues. Trimming removed 3 bases from V and 7 bases from J; junction bases left unmatched: 6. CDR1 and CDR2 (germline): SGHRS, YFSETQ. In its sample, this clone was seen once. Its antigen is not identified. This TCR derives from an adult in good health. V and J are TRBV5-1 and TRBJ2-1; 11 bases align to TRBD1. Sequencing used peripheral blood, obtained on day 0 of AZD1222 vaccination. This CDR3 reads CASSSDGQGANEQFF. The DNA for the CDR3 is TGCGCCAGCAGCTCGGATGGACAGGGGGCAAATGAGCAGTTCTTC.